The source of this T cell receptor (beta chain) is a study of blood T cells in healthy people across ages. Next came a second PCR, run for about 6 to 12 cycles, which used a sample-barcoded 5' primer along with a J-beta primer mix. TCRdb re-derived calls from the 5' RACE reads in MiXCR, one entry per CDR3 protein. The sample records 1.6 million or so distinct CDR3 sequences, 30% to 35% being singletons. Germline V gene lookup returns CDR1 SGHAT and CDR2 FQNNGV. The ends lost 6 bases at V and 5 bases at J; junction bases unmatched: 17. The CDR3 sequence is 18 residues long. Caucasian individuals from Russia who were healthy and aged roughly 6 to 95 acted as donors.

This sequence originates from a woman aged 30 to 39 in good health. This chain connects TRBV11-2 to TRBJ2-1; 9 nucleotides align to TRBD2. The sample comprised blood. CDR3 sequence: CASSWTLGRGGENNEQFF. The CDR3 DNA reads TGTGCCAGCAGTTGGACCCTGGGGCGGGGGGGCGAAAACAATGAGCAGTTCTTC.